One and the same sample provided the 25 T cell receptor beta chains below, sequenced in a study of radiotherapy plus CTLA-4 blockade in lung cancer. Assay used: immunoSEQ multiplex PCR; TCRdb lists only in-frame clones, some missing. The table has about 72,000 clones, over 75% seen once; the top ten hold about 4.2%. The sample consisted of peripheral blood, taken from a patient treated with radiotherapy plus ipilimumab. These receptors were taken from a human donor with non-small cell lung cancer who had a partial response to radiotherapy plus ipilimumab.

The chain is built from TRBV9 and TRBJ1-4; D is perhaps TRBD1 (6 bases). The CDR3 runs 16 residues. V lost 0 bases and J 6 bases, leaving 15 bases between the germline ends. Germline loops: CDR1 SGDLS, CDR2 YYNGEE. CDR3 nucleotide sequence: TGTGCCAGCAGCGTAGCATTGGGGGGGGCCGATGAAAAACTGTTTTTT. Translating it yields CASSVALGGADEKLFF.

The J gene is TRBJ2-7, the V gene TRBV27; possibly TRBD1 for D (5 bases). The CDR3 is 15 residues long. Germline lookup yields CDR1 MNHEY and CDR2 SMNVEV (reference sequence). Between the trimmed V and J ends, which lost 3 bases and 2 bases, there was a span of 14 bases. The CDR3 DNA sequence: TGTGCCAGCAGTTTTTCTACGACAGATGCCTACGAGCAGTACTTC. Protein sequence: CASSFSTTDAYEQYF.

The chain employs TRBV11-2 and TRBJ1-5; no reliable D call. Germline CDR1 is SGHAT and CDR2 is FQNNGV. The ends were cut back, 5 bases at V and 1 base at J, with 9 bases in the middle. This CDR3 has 14 residues. The CDR3 coding sequence is TGTGCCAGCAGCATCGGGTTAAGCAATCAGCCCCAGCATTTT. It specifies CASSIGLSNQPQHF.

This clone was detected only once. The chain couples TRBV27 to TRBJ2-2; D is possibly TRBD1 (8 bases). CDR1 is MNHEY, CDR2 SMNVEV, per germline (reference sequence). V gave up 6 bases and J gave up 5 bases, with 10 bases separating them. CDR3 size: 13 residues. The CDR3 bases are TGTGCCAGCAGACAGGGGGGGACCGGGGAGCTGTTTTTT. Translated: CASRQGGTGELFF.

The V call is TRBV28, the J call TRBJ2-1; TRBD2 is a possible D gene (6 bases). CDR3 length: 14 amino acids. V lost 5 bases to trimming and J lost 8 bases, with 16 bases between them. Germline CDR1 MDHEN, CDR2 SYDVKM. CDR3 sequence (DNA): TGTGCCAGCAGTCTCGGAGGGACGTTCGATGAGCAGTTCTTC. This gives the protein CASSLGGTFDEQFF.

The chain joins TRBV28 to TRBJ1-2; no clear D. The CDR3 is 13 residues long. V lost 3 bases and J 5 bases, leaving 10 bases between the germline ends. Germline lookup yields CDR1 MDHEN and CDR2 SYDVKM. The CDR3 here is CASSFGPAYGYTF. In DNA form, the CDR3 reads TGTGCCAGCAGTTTTGGGCCCGCATATGGCTACACCTTC.

This clone has only one observation. This chain links TRBV9 with TRBJ2-3, with 7 nucleotides matching TRBD2. The CDR3 loop spans 15 amino acids. V was clipped by 2 bases and J by 8 bases; unmatched bases: 11. The germline V gene encodes CDR1 SGDLS and CDR2 YYNGEE. For the CDR3, the DNA is TGTGCCAGCAGCGTGGATCAGCGGGGTTGGGGTACGCAGTATTTT. Its translation is CASSVDQRGWGTQYF.

The chain uses TRBV11-3 and TRBJ2-7; D perhaps matches TRBD2 (5 bases). V lost 1 base to trimming and J lost 3 bases, with 7 bases between them. The CDR3 spans 13 residues. Germline CDR1 and CDR2: SGHNT and YENEEA. The CDR3 reads CASSLVGSYEQYF. In DNA form, the CDR3 reads TGTGCCAGCAGCTTAGTGGGGAGCTACGAGCAGTACTTC. Full variable domain (missing parts from reference TRBV11-3 and TRBJ2-7): EAGVVQSPRYKIIEKKQPVAFWCNPISGHNTLYWYLQNLGQGPELLIRYENEEAVDDSQLPKDRFSAERLKGVDSTLKIQPAELGDSAVYLCASSLVGSYEQYFGPGTRLTVT.

As for this clone: Within the sample, other DNA sequences also encode this same CDR3. V gene TRBV5-1 combines with J gene TRBJ1-1, with D perhaps matching TRBD1 (6 bases). The germline V gene encodes CDR1 SGHRS and CDR2 YFSETQ. V was cut by 0 bases and J by 5 bases, with 11 bases left in between. CDR3 size: 14 residues. The CDR3 DNA follows: TGCGCCAGCAGCTTGGGTTTCCAGGGGACTGAAGCTTTCTTT. It encodes CASSLGFQGTEAFF.

CDR3 nucleotides: TGCGCCAGCAGCCAAGAGGACGGCGGGAGGAGCTCCTACAATGAGCAGTTCTTC. Amino acids: CASSQEDGGRSSYNEQFF. The gene calls are TRBV4-1 and TRBJ2-1; 8 bases agree with TRBD2. Germline CDR1 is MGHRA and CDR2 is YSYEKL. The CDR3 has 18 amino acids. J was trimmed by 0 bases and V by 0 bases; bases with no gene match: 7.

This chain uses TRBV27 with TRBJ2-1; the match to TRBD2 covers 7 bases. This CDR3 comprises 16 residues. Looked up from germline, CDR1 is MNHEY and CDR2 is SMNVEV (reference sequence). J was trimmed by 0 bases and V by 0 bases; bases with no gene match: 2. CDR3 in amino acids: CASSLSGGSSYNEQFF. The DNA of the CDR3 is TGTGCCAGCAGTTTATCCGGCGGGAGCTCCTACAATGAGCAGTTCTTC.

The V call is TRBV2, the J call TRBJ1-1; perhaps TRBD1 as D (5 bases). The CDR3 loop spans 13 amino acids. CDR1 and CDR2 from the germline V gene are SNHLY and FYNNEI. V lost 7 bases and J lost 0, with 9 bases in between. This CDR3 is CASKVGVNTEAFF. DNA for the CDR3: TGTGCCAGCAAAGTAGGGGTGAACACTGAAGCTTTCTTT.

This chain joins TRBV7-9 and TRBJ2-5; the D gene is possibly TRBD1 (5 bases). Between the trimmed V and J ends, which lost 7 bases and 1 base, there was a span of 13 bases. Germline V lookup: CDR1 SEHNR, CDR2 FQNEAQ (reference sequence). The CDR3 has 14 residues. The CDR3 sequence: CASTEFGAQETQYF. The DNA of the CDR3 is TGTGCCAGCACCGAATTTGGGGCCCAAGAGACCCAGTACTTC. Together with reference TRBV7-9 and TRBJ2-5, the CDR3 gives the full variable domain: DTGVSQNPRHKITKRGQNVTFRCDPISEHNRLYWYRQTLGQGPEFLTYFQNEAQLEKSRLLSDRFSAERPKGSFSTLEIQRTEQGDSAMYLCASTEFGAQETQYFGPGTRLLVL.

As concerns this clone: Since the CDR3 does not end with the conserved phenylalanine or tryptophan, this likely comes from a read error. The V call is TRBV25-1, the J call TRBJ1-2; 7 bases map to TRBD1. This CDR3 comprises 15 residues. The germline gives CDR1 MGHDK, CDR2 SYGVNS. The junction had 10 bases not matched to a gene; V was cut back by 1 base and J by 8 bases. The chain's CDR3 is CASSESGTVTRGYTL. Written as DNA, the CDR3 is TGTGCCAGCAGTGAATCAGGGACAGTCACTCGGGGCTACACCCTC.

This clone was counted only a few times. The genes are TRBV27 and TRBJ2-7; perhaps TRBD2 as D (5 bases). Per the germline V gene, CDR1 is MNHEY and CDR2 is SMNVEV (reference sequence). The germline V and J ends were trimmed by 3 bases and 2 bases, with 8 bases remaining between them. CDR3 length: 13 residues. The CDR3 is CASSFGVAYEQYF. CDR3 DNA sequence: TGTGCCAGCAGTTTCGGGGTAGCCTACGAGCAGTACTTC.

The genes are TRBV29-1 and TRBJ2-4; D might be TRBD2 (5 bases). This CDR3 region has 14 residues. With 1 base removed from V and 4 bases from J, the gap between germline ends came to 11 bases. CDR1 and CDR2 (germline): SQVTM, ANQGSEA. The DNA for the CDR3 is TGCAGCGTTGAAGCACCGGGGAAAAAAAACATTCAGTACTTC. Protein sequence: CSVEAPGKKNIQYF.

The CDR3 region is CASSTRTGGDYNSPLHF. As DNA, the CDR3 is TGTGCCAGTAGTACCAGGACAGGGGGCGACTATAATTCACCCCTCCACTTT. V and J are TRBV19 and TRBJ1-6; TRBD1 matches at 11 bases. The CDR3 contains 17 residues. Germline V lookup: CDR1 LNHDA, CDR2 SQIVND (reference sequence). V was pared by 4 bases and J by 3 bases, with 5 bases of the junction left unmatched.

V usage is TRBV28 and J usage is TRBJ2-7; 10 nucleotides match TRBD1. The CDR3 is 16 amino acids. Trimming at V came to 1 base and at J to 7 bases, leaving 10 bases not matched to a gene. CDR1 is MDHEN, CDR2 SYDVKM, per germline. The CDR3 loop reads CASSLLAGTGVGEQYF. In DNA, the CDR3 is TGTGCCAGCAGTTTATTGGCCGGGACAGGGGTTGGGGAGCAGTACTTC. The whole variable domain, remainder taken from reference TRBV28 and TRBJ2-7, is DVKVTQSSRYLVKRTGEKVFLECVQDMDHENMFWYRQDPGLGLRLIYFSYDVKMKEKGDIPEGYSVSREKKERFSLILESASTNQTSMYLCASSLLAGTGVGEQYFGPGTRLTVT.

The genes are TRBV28 and TRBJ2-2, with D tentatively TRBD1 (6 bases). CDR1 is MDHEN and CDR2 is SYDVKM in the germline V gene. CDR3 length: 18 amino acids. The V end was cut by 4 bases, the J end by 3 bases, with 21 bases between. CDR3 residues: CASSSPRTAGTYTGELFF. The CDR3 nucleotides read TGTGCCAGCAGTTCGCCCCGCACAGCCGGGACATACACCGGGGAGCTGTTTTTT.

CDR3 in amino acids: CASSRKGTAGDMNTEAFF. The CDR3, as DNA: TGCGCCAGCAGCCGAAAAGGGACTGCGGGGGATATGAACACTGAAGCTTTCTTT. The V gene is TRBV5-1, the J gene TRBJ1-1; TRBD1 is a possible D gene (5 bases). The CDR3 runs to 18 residues. Germline-derived CDR1 and CDR2 are SGHRS and YFSETQ. The ends were cut back, 4 bases at V and 0 bases at J, with 22 bases in the middle.

There are a few counts of this clone. The V gene is TRBV5-1, the J gene TRBJ2-7, with 9 nucleotides matching TRBD1. Trimming at V came to 3 bases and at J to 0 bases, leaving 10 bases not matched to a gene. This CDR3 is built from 17 residues. The germline CDR1 and CDR2 sequences are SGHRS and YFSETQ. CDR3 loop: CASSSPPGTGSSYEQYF. The CDR3 nucleotides are TGCGCCAGCAGCTCCCCCCCCGGGACAGGGAGCTCCTACGAGCAGTACTTC.

The chain couples TRBV10-3 to TRBJ2-5; the D gene is possibly TRBD2 (5 bases). The CDR3 spans 13 residues. CDR1 and CDR2 (germline): ENHRY, SYGVKD. Trimming shortened V by 5 bases and J by 2 bases, and 9 bases separated the two germline ends. The CDR3 protein is CAISPEDQETQYF. CDR3 coding DNA: TGTGCCATCAGTCCGGAGGATCAAGAGACCCAGTACTTC.

This chain uses TRBV7-9 with TRBJ2-5; 7 nucleotides line up with TRBD1. The DNA end favors TRBJ2-7, so the J call may be wrong. Per the germline V gene, CDR1 is SEHNR and CDR2 is FQNEAQ (reference sequence). The CDR3 is 14 amino acids. CDR3 amino acids: CASSQGQVPREQYF. CDR3 DNA: TGTGCCAGCAGCCAAGGACAGGTCCCCCGCGAGCAGTACTTC.

The sample holds one count of this clone. The rearrangement links TRBV18 to TRBJ2-1, with D possibly being TRBD1 (6 bases). V gave up 2 bases and J gave up 4 bases, with 15 bases separating them. This CDR3 contains 16 residues. The germline CDR1 and CDR2 sequences are KGHSH and LQKENI. CDR3 region: CASSPGVGATYNEQFF. CDR3 DNA: TGTGCCAGCTCACCAGGGGTGGGGGCGACATACAATGAGCAGTTCTTC.

This chain uses TRBV7-3 with TRBJ2-1, with D possibly being TRBD1 (5 bases). This CDR3 has 15 amino acids. CDR1 is SGHTA, CDR2 FQGTGA, per germline. V was cut by 2 bases and J by 0 bases, with 8 bases left in between. The DNA of the CDR3 is TGTGCCAGCAGCTTAGGGGCCAGCTCCTACAATGAGCAGTTCTTC. Its protein product is CASSLGASSYNEQFF.